This TCR beta chain was recovered during a study of CD8+ T cells in alopecia areata. Points from the study as a whole: Researchers report lesional scalp, most notably alopecia totalis/universalis, outstripped normal scalp in clonality.

V lost 5 bases, J lost 8 bases, and 9 bases lay in between. The length of the CDR3 is 11 residues. CDR1 and CDR2 from the germline V gene are SQVTM and ANQGSEA. Indicated treatment: oral pan-JAK inhibitor, 5-10 mg twice daily. Using a FACSAria, the CD4+ and CD8+ T cells were sorted from the PBMCs. As regards this clone: Its target is unknown.

cDNA prepared by RNA extraction and subsequent reverse transcription served as the template for sequencing. The data were produced by immunoSEQ multiplex PCR, yet TCRdb's version contains in-frame clones alone and is incomplete. The sample lists 170,000 or so clones, 50% to 70% occurring once. Sequencing used CD4+ T cells sorted from blood, obtained at week 4, from a patient treated with tofacitinib. This rearrangement joins TRBV29-1 to TRBJ1-4; no clear D gene. This TCR derives from a human donor with alopecia areata. Here the CDR3 reads CSVHMGEKLFF. DNA of the CDR3: TGCAGCGTTCACATGGGCGAAAAACTGTTTTTT.